The entry below describes one T cell receptor beta chain. Original handling: Estimation of nucleated cell counts was performed using reference gene primer amplification. Method: immunoSEQ multiplex PCR; TCRdb's copy keeps in-frame clones and lacks some. That table furnishes V, J and clone size, whereas the DNA furnished D and trimming. The sample holds 250,000 to 350,000 clones, 70% to 85% seen once. Germline loops: CDR1 MNHNY, CDR2 SVGAGI (reference sequence). Trimming shortened V by 7 bases and J by 2 bases, and 15 bases separated the two germline ends. The CDR3 has 15 residues. This sample was taken from a study of blood T cell repertoires in COVID-19. Study-level information: COVID-19 samples collected from the United States, Italy and Spain covered acute and convalescent phases.

This chain joins TRBV6-6 and TRBJ1-5; D gene unclear. Sample: peripheral blood. The sequence came from a human donor with COVID-19, enrolled during active disease. The donor label of this sample is uncertain. The CDR3 coding sequence is TGTGCCAGCACTAATGGGCCTCAAGGCAATCAGCCCCAGCATTTT. Protein: CASTNGPQGNQPQHF.